This T cell receptor beta chain was found in a study of human T cells and chemical hapten exposure. This clonotype has more than one count but fewer than ten. The time point is: patch test 3, about 24 weeks after DPC sensitization. Described treatment: therapeutic diphenylcyclopropenone sensitization with weekly scalp DPC. The germline gives CDR1 SNHLY, CDR2 FYNNEI. Trimming stripped 3 bases from V and 8 bases from J, with 5 bases between. This CDR3 comprises 12 residues. TCRdb redid the calling of the RACE reads with MiXCR, one entry per CDR3 protein. The sample lists just over 95,000 distinct CDR3 sequences, 27% occurring once.

Sequenced here: whole blood, sampled in connection with sensitization to the hapten diphenylcyclopropenone (DPC). The origin of this receptor is a man aged 35-49 years with alopecia areata. Some clones in this sample may be carry-over from other donors' samples. This chain connects TRBV2 to TRBJ1-6, with unresolved D. CDR3 nucleotide sequence: TGTGCCAGCAGTGACGCTTATTCACCCCTCCACTTT. Amino acid sequence: CASSDAYSPLHF.